This TCR beta chain was identified in a study of low-dose radiotherapy and immunotherapy resistance in tumors. Background on the study: With 1 Gy per fraction every two weeks, Cohort 2 accumulated 13 Gy across 26 weeks. One day before radiation and immunotherapy, intravenous cyclophosphamide 200 mg/m2 was administered, with this repeated every two weeks.

Time point denoted: before trial treatment. As their treatment, donors received nivolumab, ipilimumab, aspirin, low-dose cyclophosphamide and low-dose radiotherapy. Gene-specific TRAV and TRBV primers were used for first-strand cDNA, covering alpha and beta chains. A constant-region primer paired with the V-primer adapter amplified TCRs over about 20 PCR cycles. TCRdb used MiXCR to reprocess the reads, holding one entry per CDR3 protein. The sample shows 60,000 or so distinct CDR3 sequences, 26% of them seen only once. This sequence originates from a male donor with rectosigmoid adenocarcinoma. The sample was PBMCs, taken before treatment.

CDR3 amino acids: CATSGQGVNEQFF. The CDR3 nucleotides are TGTGCCACCAGTGGGCAGGGGGTCAATGAGCAGTTCTTC. The chain employs TRBV24-1 and TRBJ2-1; 7 bases are a match to TRBD1. This CDR3 is built from 13 residues. Losses at the gene ends were 5 bases for V and 6 bases for J; bases not matched to a gene: 3. Germline CDR1 reads KGHDR; CDR2 reads SFDVKD.